Here is one TCR beta chain with its context. Germline is not matched at one junction end, which may reflect a read error. The sample carries other DNA sequences with the same CDR3. The entry originates in a study of control samples from healthy donors and cancer patients. Generated by immunoSEQ multiplex PCR, the TCRdb table keeps only in-frame clones and is missing some. The sample has about 170,000 clones; around 95% are singletons. Germline V gives CDR1 MRHNA, CDR2 SNTAGT. The CDR3 consists of 20 residues. The sequencing input was blood. This clonotype was obtained from a woman between 55 and 75 years old in good health. V usage is TRBV6-4 and J usage is TRBJ1-5; TRBD1 might be the D (5 bases). CDR3 amino acids: CASSDYFIRQVGAENQPQHF. CDR3 coding DNA: TGTGCCAGTAGTGACTATTTCATTCGGCAGGTAGGGGCCGAGAATCAGCCCCAGCATTTT.